A single sample gave rise to the 20 T cell receptor beta chains below, sequenced in a study of OX40 agonist ivuxolimab in advanced cancers. Profiled with immunoSEQ multiplex PCR; TCRdb holds only in-frame clones, not every one. Of tens of thousands of clones listed, more than 70% are singletons. Here the sequenced sample was CD4+ or CD8+ T cells sorted from blood, taken in a trial of the OX40 agonist ivuxolimab. The source is an adult with an advanced solid tumor such as melanoma, head and neck, liver or kidney cancer.

Only one count was recorded for this clone. The chain has TRBV7-2 and TRBJ2-1, with 7 bases fitting TRBD1. The CDR3 spans 13 residues. CDR1 is SGHTA and CDR2 is FQGNSA in the germline V gene. V shed 3 bases, J shed 8 bases, and the junction held 4 bases outside the gene matches. This CDR3 reads CASSLRGRDEQFF. DNA for the CDR3: TGTGCCAGCAGCTTGAGGGGGCGGGATGAGCAGTTCTTC. Full variable domain (outside the CDR3, taken from reference TRBV7-2 and TRBJ2-1): GAGVSQSPSNKVTEKGKDVELRCDPISGHTALYWYRQSLGQGLEFLIYFQGNSAPDKSGLPSDRFSAERTGGSVSTLTIQRTQQEDSAVYLCASSLRGRDEQFFGPGTRLTVL.

This clone was recorded once. This rearrangement joins TRBV7-2 to TRBJ2-7, with D possibly matching TRBD2 (6 bases). This CDR3 is built from 13 residues. Germline CDR1 SGHTA, CDR2 FQGNSA. Trimming stripped 5 bases from V and 6 bases from J, with 14 bases between. CDR3 sequence reads: CASSNTAGGEQYF. The CDR3 bases are TGTGCCAGCAGCAATACGGCCGGGGGCGAGCAGTACTTC.

This clone was seen only once. The gene calls are TRBV7-8 and TRBJ2-4; a weak D match, TRBD2 (5 bases). Germline V gene sequence: CDR1 SGHVS, CDR2 FQNEAQ. This CDR3 region has 14 residues. Trimming removed 1 base at V and 2 bases at J, with 6 bases between. CDR3: CASSLGGTKNIQYF. The CDR3 nucleotides read TGTGCCAGCAGCTTAGGAGGGACCAAAAACATTCAGTACTTC.

This chain links TRBV5-1 with TRBJ2-5; TRBD2 aligns across 7 bases. The junction had 9 bases not matched to a gene; V was cut back by 1 base and J by 0 bases. CDR1 SGHRS and CDR2 YFSETQ come from the germline V gene. This CDR3 comprises 17 residues. The chain's CDR3 is CASSLNRSGVNQETQYF. DNA of the CDR3: TGCGCCAGCAGCTTGAATAGGAGCGGGGTGAACCAAGAGACCCAGTACTTC.

The gene calls are TRBV15 and TRBJ2-5; 16 bases are a match to TRBD2. The DNA matches TRBJ2-7 better at its end, which makes the J call doubtful. The CDR3 loop spans 16 amino acids. Germline V gives CDR1 LNHNV, CDR2 YYDKDF (reference sequence). The CDR3 region is CAAGAGTSGRVYEQYF. The DNA of the CDR3 is TGTGCCGCTGGGGCCGGGACTAGCGGGAGGGTTTACGAGCAGTACTTC.

The gene calls are TRBV19 and TRBJ2-7; 9 nucleotides line up with TRBD1. Germline V gene data show CDR1 as LNHDA and CDR2 as SQIVND (reference sequence). J lost 5 bases, V lost 10 bases, and 15 bases had no gene match. This CDR3 contains 15 residues. CDR3 sequence (DNA): TGTGCCACCAAGTTAGTCGGACAGGGGTCCCACGAGCAGTACTTC. Its protein is CATKLVGQGSHEQYF.

CDR3 protein: CASSQLRYEQYF. DNA for the CDR3: TGTGCCAGCAGCCAACTCCGATACGAGCAGTACTTC. The chain links TRBV6-1 to TRBJ2-7; D is undetermined. V gave up 6 bases and J gave up 4 bases, with 10 bases separating them. The CDR3 loop spans 12 amino acids. Germline V lookup: CDR1 MNHNS, CDR2 SASEGT.

The CDR3 is CASSLGPNTEAFF. The CDR3 bases are TGTGCCAGCAGCCTAGGACCGAACACTGAAGCTTTCTTT. The chain has TRBV14 and TRBJ1-1; no reliable D call. The CDR3 is made up of 13 amino acids. From germline, CDR1 is SGHDN and CDR2 FVKESK. V dropped 4 bases and J dropped 1 base, with 7 bases sitting between them.

The J gene is TRBJ2-6, the V gene TRBV10-3; D is uncertain. V was shortened by 9 bases and J by 2 bases, with 11 bases between the two germline ends. Per the germline V gene, CDR1 is ENHRY and CDR2 is SYGVKD. This CDR3 has 14 amino acids. The CDR3, as DNA: TGTGCCATTAACAGCGACCCTGGGGCCAACGTCCTGACTTTC. It codes for CAINSDPGANVLTF.

The J gene is TRBJ2-6, the V gene TRBV28; D gene ambiguous. The ends were cut back, 2 bases at V and 4 bases at J, with 3 bases in the middle. Looked up from germline, CDR1 is MDHEN and CDR2 is SYDVKM. This CDR3 has 13 amino acids. The CDR3 DNA reads as TGTGCCAGCAGTTTACCAGGGGCCAACGTCCTGACTTTC. Its translation: CASSLPGANVLTF. The entire variable domain, with the rest obtained from reference TRBV28 and TRBJ2-6, is as follows: DVKVTQSSRYLVKRTGEKVFLECVQDMDHENMFWYRQDPGLGLRLIYFSYDVKMKEKGDIPEGYSVSREKKERFSLILESASTNQTSMYLCASSLPGANVLTFGAGSRLTVL.

The chain employs TRBV18 and TRBJ2-5; maybe TRBD1 (5 bases). The CDR3 spans 14 residues. The V and J ends lost 5 bases and 0 bases respectively, with 10 bases between them. Germline V gene data show CDR1 as KGHSH and CDR2 as LQKENI. CDR3 loop: CASSSRTNQETQYF. DNA for the CDR3: TGTGCCAGCTCATCCCGGACAAACCAAGAGACCCAGTACTTC.

The chain combines TRBV7-9 with TRBJ1-3; D unclear. The germline V gene has CDR1 SEHNR and CDR2 FQNEAQ (reference sequence). V was cut by 11 bases and J by 0 bases, with 11 bases left in between. This CDR3 has 13 amino acids. CDR3 sequence (DNA): TGTGCCGTTACAGCGAGCTCTGGAAACACCATATATTTT. This codes for CAVTASSGNTIYF.

On this clone: Relative to the germline gene, one junction end is altered; a read error may explain this. The chain uses TRBV6-5 and TRBJ2-7; D could derive from TRBD1 or TRBD2 (5 bases each). The CDR3 spans 16 residues. Germline V gene lookup returns CDR1 MNHEY and CDR2 SVGAGI. CDR3 nucleotide sequence: TGTGCCATCAGTTCCCTTGGGGGACCACGTATGTACGAGCAGTACTTC. Protein: CAISSLGGPRMYEQYF.

The genes are TRBV2 and TRBJ1-2, with a weak D call TRBD1 (6 bases). The ends were cut back, 6 bases at V and 7 bases at J, with 18 bases in the middle. The length of the CDR3 is 14 residues. The germline CDR1 and CDR2 sequences are SNHLY and FYNNEI. CDR3 DNA sequence: TGTGCCAGCAGAGCCCAGGGGCGTAGGTCTGGCTACACCTTC. It yields the protein CASRAQGRRSGYTF.

The chain joins TRBV9 to TRBJ2-1, with a tentative D call TRBD2 (6 bases). The germline V and J ends were trimmed by 0 bases and 4 bases, with 11 bases remaining between them. CDR3 size: 15 residues. CDR1 is SGDLS, CDR2 YYNGEE, per germline. CDR3 in amino acids: CASSVGIAEYNEQFF. In DNA, the CDR3 is TGTGCCAGCAGCGTAGGGATAGCGGAATACAATGAGCAGTTCTTC.

A few counts support this clone. The CDR3 protein is CASKGDEGETQYF. CDR3 nucleotides: TGTGCCAGCAAGGGGGATGAAGGAGAGACCCAGTACTTC. The chain uses TRBV6-1 and TRBJ2-5, with D possibly TRBD1 on 6 matching bases. This CDR3 is 13 amino acids long. Germline V CDR1 and CDR2: MNHNS, SASEGT. V gave up 7 bases and J gave up 4 bases, with 13 bases separating them.

In its sample, this clone was seen once. The V call is TRBV6-5, the J call TRBJ2-7, with 9 nucleotides matching TRBD2. The CDR3 covers 14 residues. V trimming: 5 bases; J trimming: 3 bases; junction bases outside the gene matches: 5. Germline-derived CDR1 and CDR2 are MNHEY and SVGAGI. The CDR3 sequence is CASSRLAVYYEQYF. The CDR3 coding sequence is TGTGCCAGCAGTCGACTAGCGGTCTACTACGAGCAGTACTTC.

Details on this clone: Distinct nucleotide sequences in the sample also encode this CDR3. V and J are TRBV9 and TRBJ1-1, with no clear D. Germline CDR1 SGDLS, CDR2 YYNGEE. This CDR3 region has 13 residues. V lost 4 bases, J lost 5 bases, and 12 bases lay in between. CDR3 coding DNA: TGTGCCAGCAGCCCCGGAGGGAGGACTGAAGCTTTCTTT. It yields the protein CASSPGGRTEAFF.

The gene calls are TRBV19 and TRBJ1-2; 10 nucleotides line up with TRBD1. Unmatched junction bases numbered 5, after V lost 5 bases and J lost 2 bases. This CDR3 is built from 15 residues. Germline V gene data show CDR1 as LNHDA and CDR2 as SQIVND (reference sequence). The CDR3 sequence: CASSDRGQGNYGYTF. In DNA form, the CDR3 reads TGTGCCAGTAGTGACAGGGGGCAGGGGAACTATGGCTACACCTTC.

This chain uses TRBV5-4 with TRBJ2-5; D is possibly TRBD2 (5 bases). Per germline, CDR1 SGHNT and CDR2 YYREEE (reference sequence). This CDR3 contains 14 residues. Trimming shortened V by 6 bases and J by 2 bases, and 14 bases separated the two germline ends. The CDR3 sequence is CASNQPGKQETQYF. The DNA of the CDR3 is TGTGCCAGCAACCAGCCGGGGAAACAAGAGACCCAGTACTTC.